The sequence of this T cell receptor (beta chain) was determined in a study of T cell responses to AZD1222 COVID-19 vaccine. In the study overall: Pooled together were second doses at about 4 or about 12 weeks.

Profiling relied on immunoSEQ multiplex PCR, and the TCRdb table lists in-frame clones only, not all of them. The sample contains under 140,000 clones, 70% to 90% of which appear only once. Findings of the study overall: Possibly, clonal diversity was underestimated; donors were largely white British and included more females. The study found vaccine-associated CD4 TCRs spanning spike, dominant at 160-218 and 743-854.

Remarks on this clone: Its antigen remains unidentified.

The source was peripheral blood, collected on day 0 of AZD1222 vaccination. The sequence came from an adult in good health.

The CDR3 DNA is TGCGCCAGCAGCATGCACCAAGAGACCCAGTACTTC. It codes for CASSMHQETQYF. The V and J genes are TRBV5-1 and TRBJ2-5, with D unresolved. The V end lost 4 bases, the J end lost 0 bases, and 4 bases lay between the germline ends. This CDR3 has 12 residues. Germline V gene sequence: CDR1 SGHRS, CDR2 YFSETQ.